The TCR beta chain under discussion was sequenced for a study of shared clonotypes between healthy human individuals. Turning to this clone: The antigen is undetermined.

Germline V gene lookup returns CDR1 MNHEY and CDR2 SMNVEV (reference sequence). J was trimmed by 5 bases and V by 1 base; bases with no gene match: 6. This CDR3 has 15 amino acids. Data came from immunoSEQ multiplex PCR; TCRdb stores just in-frame clones and leaves some out. Among some 2 million clones listed, 90% to 95% were seen once. General observations from the study: Memory subsets generally showed lower estimated richness than naive subsets.

The clonotype comes from a man younger than 35 in good health. This chain joins TRBV27 and TRBJ2-5; the match to TRBD2 covers 8 bases. Source material: naive CD4+ T cells sorted from blood. Subset described: CD45RA+ positively selected. For the CDR3, the DNA is TGTGCCAGCAGTTTATGGCCAGCGGGGGTGGAGACCCAGTACTTC. This sequence encodes CASSLWPAGVETQYF.